The 7 T cell receptor beta chains presented below share a single source sample, sequenced in a study of spatial heterogeneity in lung cancer. MiXCR, applied by TCRdb to the 5' RACE reads, yields one record per CDR3 protein. Seen here are around 4,000 distinct CDR3 sequences, about 20% observed once, and the top ten hold 20% to 25%. As to time point: sample taken at primary tumor resection. The study sequenced unsorted whole RNA from tumor, nontumor lung or frozen PBMC. Sample: normal lung tissue next to the tumor, taken at surgery. The source is a female donor with early-stage non-small cell lung cancer.

By share of the sample, this clonotype is medium-sized. The chain has TRBV21-1 and TRBJ2-2; TRBD1 reflects the table's D call only, with no check against the DNA. TRBV21-1 is a recognized pseudogene. The CDR3 consists of 18 residues. This chain's CDR3 is CASSKERGTAPNTGELFF. The DNA for the CDR3 is TGTGCCAGCAGCAAAGAGAGAGGGACAGCCCCGAACACCGGGGAGCTGTTTTTT.

This clonotype is judged medium-sized. This chain links TRBV6-2 or TRBV6-3 with TRBJ2-7; the D gene is possibly TRBD2 (5 bases). The CDR3 has 14 residues. In germline, CDR1 is MNHEY, CDR2 SVGEGT. Between the trimmed V and J ends, which lost 2 bases and 1 base, there was a span of 9 bases. The CDR3 coding sequence is TGTGCCAGCAGTTACCAGAGCGGTTCCTACGAGCAGTACTTC. It yields the protein CASSYQSGSYEQYF.

This clonotype was counted many times. The chain employs TRBV23-1 and TRBJ2-4; 8 nucleotides match TRBD1. Being an ORF, TRBV23-1 has a function that is uncertain. Losses at the gene ends were 7 bases for V and 8 bases for J; bases not matched to a gene: 28. This CDR3 spans 20 amino acids. CDR3 in amino acids: CASTLMDREKLREEGDIQYF. In nucleotides, the CDR3 is TGCGCCAGCACCTTGATGGACAGGGAGAAGTTGAGAGAGGAGGGGGACATTCAGTACTTC.

This clonotype is categorized as medium-sized (0.01 to 0.1%). This chain uses TRBV12-3 or TRBV12-4 with TRBJ2-6, with D tentatively TRBD1 (6 bases). The CDR3 runs to 15 residues. V was trimmed by 7 bases and J by 4 bases, leaving 14 bases between them. The CDR3 bases are TGTGCCAGCACCCCCAGGGGCTCCGGGGCCAACGTCCTGACTTTC. Translating gives CASTPRGSGANVLTF.

This chain uses TRBV29-1 with TRBJ2-3, with D unclear. This CDR3 region has 12 residues. V dropped 3 bases and J dropped 2 bases, with 6 bases sitting between them. Germline loops: CDR1 SQVTM, CDR2 ANQGSEA. As DNA, the CDR3 is TGCAGCGTTGACCGGTTCACAGATACGCAGTATTTT. This encodes CSVDRFTDTQYF.

The chain employs TRBV27 and TRBJ1-5; TRBD1 agrees at 7 bases. This CDR3 region has 14 residues. The J segment lost 4 bases and the V segment lost 2 bases, leaving 2 bases of the junction unmatched. The germline V gene has CDR1 MNHEY and CDR2 SMNVEV (reference sequence). The CDR3 loop is CASSLQGDNQPQHF. For the CDR3, the DNA is TGTGCCAGCAGTTTACAGGGGGATAATCAGCCCCAGCATTTT.

By its share, this clonotype is medium-sized. V and J are TRBV7-8 and TRBJ2-5; D unclear. Between the trimmed V and J ends, which lost 5 bases and 1 base, there was a span of 8 bases. Looked up from germline, CDR1 is SGHVS and CDR2 is FQNEAQ. The CDR3 has 13 amino acids. CDR3 in amino acids: CASSASGQETQYF. CDR3 in DNA: TGTGCCAGCAGCGCAAGTGGCCAAGAGACCCAGTACTTC.